The clone carrying this TCR beta chain was seen a few times. The antigen remains undetermined. This sample is part of a study of response to subunit inactivated influenza vaccine. Overall study results and limits: Each seasonal flu vaccination may recruit only limited new T cells, authors suggested.

TCRdb reanalysed the RT-PCR reads using MiXCR and keeps one entry per CDR3 protein. The sample includes some 500,000 distinct CDR3 sequences, roughly 25% of them seen just once. Germline V CDR1 and CDR2: MNHNS, SASEGT. The CDR3 totals 16 residues. The V end was cut by 6 bases, the J end by 0 bases, with 15 bases between. Source: CD4+ T cells sorted from PBMCs, taken approximately 5 days after vaccination. The chain combines TRBV6-1 with TRBJ2-1, with D possibly being TRBD1 or TRBD2 (6 bases each). The TCR comes from a man over 45 who received an inactivated influenza vaccine. The DNA of the CDR3 is TGTGCCAGCAGCGGGGGCATAGCGAGCTCCTACAATGAGCAGTTCTTC. This codes for CASSGGIASSYNEQFF.